This TCR beta chain emerged from a study of neurological immune-mediated disorders. Across the whole study: Of the approximately 35 patients who had multiple sclerosis, about 30 had the relapsing-remitting form and 3 had the secondary progressive form.

The cells used in sorted libraries, CD4+ or CD8+ T cells, numbered roughly 910,000. This clonotype was counted at least ten times. CDR1 is MDHEN and CDR2 is SYDVKM in the germline V gene. The CDR3 spans 15 residues. V was shortened by 4 bases and J by 2 bases, with 14 bases between the two germline ends. TCRdb ran MiXCR on the 5' RACE reads and lists one entry per CDR3 protein. The sample lists 45,000 to 55,000 distinct CDR3 sequences, just under 6% occurring once. This clonotype was sampled from a woman between 18 and 29 years old with multiple sclerosis. Sequencing was done on a sample of CD4+ T cells from blood. V and J are TRBV28 and TRBJ1-2; D may be TRBD1 (5 bases). The CDR3 nucleotides are TGTGCCAGCAGTTCTCCCGGGACGGCGAACTATGGCTACACCTTC. Its translation: CASSSPGTANYGYTF.